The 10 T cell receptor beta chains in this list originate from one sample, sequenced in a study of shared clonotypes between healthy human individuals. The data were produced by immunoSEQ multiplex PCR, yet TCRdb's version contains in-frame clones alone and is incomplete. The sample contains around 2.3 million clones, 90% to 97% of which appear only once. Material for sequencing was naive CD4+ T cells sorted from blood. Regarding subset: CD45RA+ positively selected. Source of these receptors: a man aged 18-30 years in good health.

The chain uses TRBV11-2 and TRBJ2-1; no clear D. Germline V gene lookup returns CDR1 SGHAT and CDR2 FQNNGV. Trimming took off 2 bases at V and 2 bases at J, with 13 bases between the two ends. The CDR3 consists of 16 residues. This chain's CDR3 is CASSLSPPPTYNEQFF. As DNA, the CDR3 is TGTGCCAGCAGCTTATCCCCACCGCCAACCTACAATGAGCAGTTCTTC. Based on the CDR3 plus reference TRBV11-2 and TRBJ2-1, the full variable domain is EAGVAQSPRYKIIEKRQSVAFWCNPISGHATLYWYQQILGQGPKLLIQFQNNGVVDDSQLPKDRFSAERLKGVDSTLKIQPAKLEDSAVYLCASSLSPPPTYNEQFFGPGTRLTVL.

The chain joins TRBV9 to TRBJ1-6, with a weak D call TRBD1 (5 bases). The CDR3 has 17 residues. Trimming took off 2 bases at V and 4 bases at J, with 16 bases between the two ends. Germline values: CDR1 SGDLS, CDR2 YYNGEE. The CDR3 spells CASSVGSGTKYNSPLHF. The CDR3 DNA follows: TGTGCCAGCAGCGTTGGGTCCGGGACCAAATATAATTCACCCCTCCACTTT.

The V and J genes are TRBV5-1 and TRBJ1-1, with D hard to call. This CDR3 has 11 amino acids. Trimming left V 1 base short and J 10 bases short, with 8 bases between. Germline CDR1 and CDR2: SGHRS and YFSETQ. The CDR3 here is CASSLQGAAFF. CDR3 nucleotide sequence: TGCGCCAGCAGCTTGCAAGGCGCAGCTTTCTTT.

The CDR3 sequence: CASSYWGQTIGELFF. CDR3 nucleotide sequence: TGTGCCAGCAGTTACTGGGGACAGACCATCGGGGAGCTGTTTTTT. V usage is TRBV6-7 and J usage is TRBJ2-2; 7 bases align to TRBD1. TRBV6-7 is annotated as an ORF whose role is uncertain. The V gene end was trimmed by 1 base and the J gene end by 7 bases; junction bases not matched to a gene: 6. The CDR3 has 15 residues.

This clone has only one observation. The CDR3 sequence is CADLGEGNYGYTF. The CDR3 nucleotides read TGTGCCGACCTCGGGGAGGGAAACTATGGCTACACCTTC. This chain uses TRBV2 with TRBJ1-2; D not certain. Germline assignment: CDR1 SNHLY and CDR2 FYNNEI. V was pared by 11 bases and J by 2 bases, with 15 bases between. The CDR3 covers 13 residues. The whole variable domain, filled in from reference TRBV2 and TRBJ1-2, reads EPEVTQTPSHQVTQMGQEVILRCVPISNHLYFYWYRQILGQKVEFLVSFYNNEISEKSEIFDDQFSVERPDGSNFTLKIRSTKLEDSAMYFCADLGEGNYGYTFGSGTRLTVV.

CDR3 in DNA: TGTGCCAGCTCACCAAATGGCCAGGGGAACACTGAAGCTTTCTTT. Translated: CASSPNGQGNTEAFF. The V gene is TRBV18, the J gene TRBJ1-1, with a weak D call TRBD1 (5 bases). The CDR3 is 15 residues long. Germline assignment: CDR1 KGHSH and CDR2 LQKENI. Trimming cost V 2 bases and J 1 base, with 11 bases left between them.

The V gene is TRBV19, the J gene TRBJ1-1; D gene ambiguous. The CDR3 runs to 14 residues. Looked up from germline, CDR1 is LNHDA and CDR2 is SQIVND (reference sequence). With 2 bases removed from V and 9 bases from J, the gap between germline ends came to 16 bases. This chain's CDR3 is CASSISQAGFKAFF. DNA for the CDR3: TGTGCCAGTAGTATAAGTCAAGCAGGTTTCAAAGCTTTCTTT.

The CDR3 DNA reads as TGTGCCAGCAGCTATTTGGACGGTTATGAGCAGTTCTTC. Translation gives CASSYLDGYEQFF. V is TRBV27 and J is TRBJ2-1; D is ambiguous. V lost 6 bases to trimming and J lost 8 bases, with 14 bases between them. Germline CDR1 is MNHEY and CDR2 is SMNVEV (reference sequence). The length of the CDR3 is 13 residues.

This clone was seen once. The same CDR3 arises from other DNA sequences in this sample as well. The CDR3 is CASSPGNTEAFF. The CDR3 nucleotides read TGTGCCAGCTCACCGGGTAACACTGAAGCTTTCTTT. The V call is TRBV18, the J call TRBJ1-1; D is ambiguous. Germline loops: CDR1 KGHSH, CDR2 LQKENI. The V end lost 3 bases, the J end lost 2 bases, and 4 bases lay between the germline ends. CDR3 size: 12 residues.

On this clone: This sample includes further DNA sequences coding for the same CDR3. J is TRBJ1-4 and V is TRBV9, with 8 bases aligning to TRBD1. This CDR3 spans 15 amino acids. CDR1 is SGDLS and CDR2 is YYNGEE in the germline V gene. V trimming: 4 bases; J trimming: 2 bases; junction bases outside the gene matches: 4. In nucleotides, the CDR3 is TGTGCCAGCAGCCCGCGACAGGGGACTAATGAAAAACTGTTTTTT. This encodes CASSPRQGTNEKLFF.